The T cell receptor (beta chain) described here comes from a study of T cell responses to AZD1222 COVID-19 vaccine (dated by TCRdb to the early 2020s). Concerning the study at large: AZD1222 recipients with second doses at about 4 weeks or about 12 weeks were pooled, because spike-specific TCR depth and breadth did not differ between schedules. A total of around 240 trial participants underwent TCR sequencing, of whom 200 to 220 received two doses of AZD1222 and some 25 received two doses of the MenACWY control vaccine. Enrollment into the trials was organized by age into subgroups of 18-55, 56-69 and 70-plus years, and those subgroups contained approximately 160, 26 and 62 TCR-sequenced participants, respectively.

In regard to this clone: What antigen it recognizes has not been identified. Base qualities are not recorded, but no much larger clone differs from it by a single base.

The CDR3 regions of human TCRbeta chains were analyzed by immunosequencing. Concerning the study's data processing: Repertoire TCRs were checked for matches against a reference library of SARS-CoV-2-specific TCRs that had been generated using the MIRA antigen-specificity platform. Breadth was defined as the fraction of unique TCRs that were SARS-CoV-2-associated. Depth was defined as the fraction of total T cells that were SARS-CoV-2-associated. Using the MIRA data, each spike-specific TCR was mapped to the spike region that the TCR reacts to and placed in a CD4 or CD8 class. Log10-transformed breadth and depth values were compared by one-way ANOVA with Sidak's multiple comparisons tests. The clones in this table, taken by TCRdb from immuneACCESS, are in-frame only. Not every clone is retained; where verified, under half of the shortfall comes from an unresolved V gene, and the cause of the rest is unknown. The DNA was the basis for D and trimming; V, J and clone size are from that table. Recorded for this sample are tens of thousands of clones; around 90% of them occurred a single time. The leading ten clones occupy less than 1.6% of the sample.

Results and caveats for the whole study, not just this receptor: Because no samples from the day 14 peak response were available, repertoires could be characterized only after the peak T cell response. The 56-69-year group was small, and its depth increase did not reach significance, likely because of low power. After two AZD1222 doses, spike-specific TCR breadth and depth were significantly higher than at day 0 and than in MenACWY recipients. Conclusions about previously exposed vaccinees are limited, since just a handful of AZD1222 recipients were seropositive for SARS-CoV-2 at baseline. The whole spike protein was spanned by vaccine-associated CD4 TCRs, and dominant responses were seen in regions 160-218 and 743-854. Most participants were white British and females outnumbered males, and the authors suggested that clonal diversity may have been underestimated. Nearly half of unique spike-specific TCRs reportedly recognized epitopes outside regions mutated in the B.1.351 and B.1.1.7 variants.

The time point label, as the study defines it: baseline before first vaccination. Samples from vaccinated people were obtained from the UK trials COV001 and COV002, which included a single-blind randomized controlled phase 2/3 trial of AZD1222 (ChAdOx1 nCoV-19) in healthy adults. Trial participant PBMC samples were collected at day 0 and day 28 after the second dose for TCRbeta chain sequencing. Measured from the cysteine to the phenylalanine, the CDR3 is 14 residues long. The DNA shown is the 42-base CDR3, in frame from base 1. Based on the germline V gene (reference sequence), the CDR1 and CDR2 sequences are LNHDA and SQIVND. For this chain, trimming is 4 bases at the V end and 4 bases at the J end, and the number of junction bases without a gene match is 4.

Recombination connected TRBV19 to TRBJ1-2, and TRBD1 aligns with 9 junction nucleotides. The TCR originated in an adult in good health. Sequenced here: peripheral blood, sampled on day 0 of AZD1222 vaccination. The sequenced DNA is TGTGCCAGTAGTACCACAGGGGGCGGCTATGGCTACACCTTC. The translation is CASSTTGGGYGYTF.